A selection of T cell receptor beta chains follows, all from one sample in a study of T cells in narcolepsy. The data were produced by immunoSEQ multiplex PCR, yet TCRdb's version contains in-frame clones alone and is incomplete. The profile shows roughly 30,000 clones, 70% to 85% of them singletons. Sequences were obtained from memory (CD45RA-) CD4+ T cells from blood. Receptor source: a human donor in good health. Both conserved end residues are part of each CDR3. The order of the fields is D gene, clone size, J gene, V gene, CDR3 DNA, CDR3 protein. D genes are given only for firm matches. A row's size may be missing; if present it is once, few, many or a size class.

. | . | TRBJ1-4 | TRBV25-1 | TGTGCCAGCTCCTCCCTCGCAGGTACAGATGAAAAACTGTTTTTT | CASSSLAGTDEKLFF
TRBD2 | . | TRBJ2-7 | TRBV27 | TGTGCCAGCAACTCGCTAGCGGGAGTGGGCGAGCAGTACTTC | CASNSLAGVGEQYF
. | . | TRBJ1-2 | TRBV10-2 | TGCGCCAGCAGCCCTCGGGGGGGCAACTATGGCTACACCTTC | CASSPRGGNYGYTF
TRBD2 | . | TRBJ2-7 | TRBV5-1 | TGCGCCAGCAGCTTGGCCCCTAGCGGGGGGGTCTACGAGCAGTACTTC | CASSLAPSGGVYEQYF
. | . | TRBJ2-7 | TRBV6-1 | TGTGCCAGCAGGTTAGGACAGCTTCACAACGAGCAGTACTTC | CASRLGQLHNEQYF
. | . | TRBJ1-3 | TRBV11-2 | TGTGCCAGCAGCTTTGGCGGCTCTGGAAACACCATATATTTT | CASSFGGSGNTIYF
TRBD1 | . | TRBJ1-4 | TRBV7-9 | TGTGCCAGCAGCTCCCCGGGGACAGGGGCTACTGAAAAACTGTTTTTT | CASSSPGTGATEKLFF
. | . | TRBJ2-7 | TRBV7-6 | TGTGCCAGCAGCTCGTGGACCCGGTGGAACGAGCAGTACTTC | CASSSWTRWNEQYF
TRBD2 | few | TRBJ2-7 | TRBV5-1 | TGCGCCAGCAGCTTGAGCGGGGGGGCCAGCTACGAGCAGTACTTC | CASSLSGGASYEQYF
TRBD1 | . | TRBJ2-4 | TRBV27 | TGTGCCAGCAGTTCTTTCGACAGGGATGGTGACAAAAACATTCAGTACTTC | CASSSFDRDGDKNIQYF
. | . | TRBJ2-1 | TRBV10-1 | TGCGCCACCCAGTGGCGACTGGGCGATGAGCAGTTCTTC | CATQWRLGDEQFF
. | . | TRBJ1-5 | TRBV6-1 | TGTGCCAGCAGTGACAATCCGACCGGGATTTGGCAGCCCCAGCATTTT | CASSDNPTGIWQPQHF
. | . | TRBJ1-5 | TRBV19 | TGTGCCAGTAGTGCAGGGGTACGTCAGCCCCAGCATTTT | CASSAGVRQPQHF
TRBD1 | . | TRBJ1-1 | TRBV7-9 | TGTGCCAGCAGGTATCCAGGGGGCCTGGGAAACACTGAAGCTTTCTTT | CASRYPGGLGNTEAFF
. | . | TRBJ2-2 | TRBV7-3 | TGTGCCAGCAGCTTAAAGTGGGGTTTTACAGGCGCGAACACCGGGGAGCTGTTTTTT | CASSLKWGFTGANTGELFF
. | . | TRBJ1-1 | TRBV4-2 | TGTGCCAGCAGCCAAGAAATGAACACTGAAGCTTTCTTT | CASSQEMNTEAFF
. | once | TRBJ1-2 | TRBV10-3 | TGTGCCATCAGGGACAGCCAAAAGCTTAACTATGGCTACACCTTC | CAIRDSQKLNYGYTF
. | . | TRBJ2-3 | TRBV13 | TGTGCCAGCAGCTTGAAAAGCGGGTATAGCACAGATACGCAGTATTTT | CASSLKSGYSTDTQYF
. | . | TRBJ2-2 | TRBV6-5 | TGTGCCAGCAGGAGGGCCGCCACCGGGGAGCTGTTTTTT | CASRRAATGELFF
. | . | TRBJ1-1 | TRBV5-1 | TGCGCCAGCAGCTTGGGGACAATGGGGACTGAAGCTTTCTTT | CASSLGTMGTEAFF
. | . | TRBJ1-2 | TRBV6-1 | TGTGCCAGCAGTATTCGCAGAGAAGCTAACTATGGCTACACCTTC | CASSIRREANYGYTF
TRBD2 | few | TRBJ2-1 | TRBV9 | TGTGCCAGCAGCGTAGACGCAGCGGGAGGGCCTAGGGATGAGCAGTTCTTC | CASSVDAAGGPRDEQFF
TRBD1 | . | TRBJ1-1 | TRBV6-5 | TGTGCCAGCAGTTACACCAGGACAGGGATGAACACTGAAGCTTTCTTT | CASSYTRTGMNTEAFF
. | . | TRBJ1-2 | TRBV6-5 | TGTGCCAGCAGTTACTCGTCAGGGACTAACTATGGCTACACCTTC | CASSYSSGTNYGYTF
. | . | TRBJ2-5 | TRBV29-1 | TGCAGTGCTGGGCATGTGGAGACCCAGTACTTC | CSAGHVETQYF
TRBD2 | . | TRBJ2-5 | TRBV7-6 | TGTGCCAGCAGACTCGGACTAGCGGTCCAAGAGACCCAGTACTTC | CASRLGLAVQETQYF
TRBD1 | . | TRBJ2-7 | TRBV10-2 | TGCGCCAGCAAGGCAGGGGGCTCCTACGAGCAGTACTTC | CASKAGGSYEQYF
. | once | TRBJ2-5 | TRBV30 | TGTGCCTGGAAGTCTAGCACAGAGACCCAGTACTTC | CAWKSSTETQYF
. | . | TRBJ2-5 | TRBV10-3 | TGTGCCATCAGTGAGCCGGGTCAGGGGTTCCAAGAGACCCAGTACTTC | CAISEPGQGFQETQYF
TRBD1 | . | TRBJ1-2 | TRBV6-5 | TGTGCCAGCAGTCGGGACAGGGCCTCTGATGGCTACACCTTC | CASSRDRASDGYTF
TRBD1 | . | TRBJ1-3 | TRBV4-2 | TGTGCCAGCAGCCAAGACTCCCAGACAGGGGGGTATGGAAACACCATATATTTT | CASSQDSQTGGYGNTIYF
. | . | TRBJ2-1 | TRBV5-1 | TGCGCCAGCAGCTTGGCCGGGGATCCGAGCAATGAGCAGTTCTTC | CASSLAGDPSNEQFF
. | . | TRBJ1-1 | TRBV21-1 | TGTGCCAGCAGCAAAGGGACAGGGGACACTGAAGCTTTCTTT | CASSKGTGDTEAFF
. | few | TRBJ1-1 | TRBV15 | TGTGCCACCAGAGCGGGACACCGTGCCACTGAAGCTTTCTTT | CATRAGHRATEAFF
TRBD2 | . | TRBJ2-1 | TRBV15 | TGTGCCACCAGCAGACTAGCGGGGACCTACAATGAGCAGTTCTTC | CATSRLAGTYNEQFF
. | few | TRBJ2-6 | TRBV6-5 | TGTGCCAGCAGGGGACTGCAAGCTGGGGCCAACGTCCTGACTTTC | CASRGLQAGANVLTF
. | . | TRBJ2-7 | TRBV11-2 | TGTGCCAGCAGCTTAGTCGCGGGAAACGGCTACGAGCAGTACTTC | CASSLVAGNGYEQYF
. | . | TRBJ1-5 | TRBV19 | TGTGCCAGTAGTATTCAGGGGTTCAATCAGCCCCAGCATTTT | CASSIQGFNQPQHF
. | . | TRBJ2-2 | TRBV7-2 | TGTGCCAGCAGCTTACGGTGGAATCTTGCCGGGGAGCTGTTTTTT | CASSLRWNLAGELFF
. | . | TRBJ1-1 | TRBV29-1 | TGCAGCGTAGGGGGAGGAATGAACACTGAAGCTTTCTTT | CSVGGGMNTEAFF
TRBD2 | . | TRBJ2-7 | TRBV5-4 | TGTGCCAGCAGCTCCCCCTCGTCTAGCGGAGCTTACGAGCAGTACTTC | CASSSPSSSGAYEQYF
. | . | TRBJ1-1 | TRBV30 | TGTGCCTGGAGTACCGACAGGAGGAACACTGAAGCTTTCTTT | CAWSTDRRNTEAFF